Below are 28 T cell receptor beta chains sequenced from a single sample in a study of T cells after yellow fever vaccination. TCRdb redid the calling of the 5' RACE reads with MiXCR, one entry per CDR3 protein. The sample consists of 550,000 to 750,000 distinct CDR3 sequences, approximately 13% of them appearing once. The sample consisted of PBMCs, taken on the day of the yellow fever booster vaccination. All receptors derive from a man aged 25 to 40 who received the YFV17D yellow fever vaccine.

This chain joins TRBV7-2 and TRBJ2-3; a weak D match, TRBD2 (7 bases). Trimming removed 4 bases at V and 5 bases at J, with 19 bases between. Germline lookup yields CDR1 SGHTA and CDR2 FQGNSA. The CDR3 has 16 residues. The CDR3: CASSSLPGGAGDTQYF. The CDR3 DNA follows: TGTGCCAGCAGCTCCCTGCCGGGGGGCGCCGGAGATACGCAGTATTTT.

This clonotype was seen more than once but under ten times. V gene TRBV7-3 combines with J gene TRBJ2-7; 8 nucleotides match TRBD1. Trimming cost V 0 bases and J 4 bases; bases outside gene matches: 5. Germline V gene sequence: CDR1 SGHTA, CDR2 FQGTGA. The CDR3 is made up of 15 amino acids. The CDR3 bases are TGTGCCAGCAGCTTAACGGGACAGGCCTATTACGAGCAGTACTTC. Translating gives CASSLTGQAYYEQYF.

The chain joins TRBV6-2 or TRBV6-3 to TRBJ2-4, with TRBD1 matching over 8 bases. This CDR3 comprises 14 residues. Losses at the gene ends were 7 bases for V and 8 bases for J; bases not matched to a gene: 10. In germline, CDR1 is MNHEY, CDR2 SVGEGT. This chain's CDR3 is CASTQGAWIDIQYF. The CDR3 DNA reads TGTGCCAGCACTCAGGGGGCCTGGATCGACATTCAGTACTTC.

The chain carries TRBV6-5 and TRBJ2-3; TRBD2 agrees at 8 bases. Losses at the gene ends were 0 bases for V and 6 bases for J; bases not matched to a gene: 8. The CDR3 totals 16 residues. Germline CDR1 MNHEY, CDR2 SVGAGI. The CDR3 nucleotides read TGTGCCAGCAGTTACTCGGACGCAGCGGGGGCCGATACGCAGTATTTT. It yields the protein CASSYSDAAGADTQYF.

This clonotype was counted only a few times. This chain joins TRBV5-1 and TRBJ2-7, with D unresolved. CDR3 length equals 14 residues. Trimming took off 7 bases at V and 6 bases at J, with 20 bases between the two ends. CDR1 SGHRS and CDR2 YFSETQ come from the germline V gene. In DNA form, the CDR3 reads TGCGCCAGCGGGCCCCTCGACCCTGCCACCGAGCAGTACTTC. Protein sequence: CASGPLDPATEQYF. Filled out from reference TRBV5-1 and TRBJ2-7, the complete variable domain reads KAGVTQTPRYLIKTRGQQVTLSCSPISGHRSVSWYQQTPGQGLQFLFEYFSETQRNKGNFPGRFSGRQFSNSRSEMNVSTLELGDSALYLCASGPLDPATEQYFGPGTRLTVT.

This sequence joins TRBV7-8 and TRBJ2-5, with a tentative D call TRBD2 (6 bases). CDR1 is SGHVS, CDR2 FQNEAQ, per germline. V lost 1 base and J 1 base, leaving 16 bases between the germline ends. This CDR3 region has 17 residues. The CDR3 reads CASSLELIAGFQETQYF. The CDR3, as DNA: TGTGCCAGCAGCTTAGAGCTTATTGCGGGATTCCAAGAGACCCAGTACTTC.

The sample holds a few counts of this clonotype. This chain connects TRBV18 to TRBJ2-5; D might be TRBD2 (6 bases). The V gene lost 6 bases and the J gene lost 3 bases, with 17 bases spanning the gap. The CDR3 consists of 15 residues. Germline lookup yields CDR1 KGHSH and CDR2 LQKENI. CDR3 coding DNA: TGTGCCAGCTCCGCCCCGGCGGGGACTGAAGAGACCCAGTACTTC. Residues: CASSAPAGTEETQYF.

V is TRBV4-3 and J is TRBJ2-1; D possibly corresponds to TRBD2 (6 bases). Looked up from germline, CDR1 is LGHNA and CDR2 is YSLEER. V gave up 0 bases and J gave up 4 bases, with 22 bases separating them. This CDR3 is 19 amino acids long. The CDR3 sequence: CASSQDPAGRPEGYNEQFF. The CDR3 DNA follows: TGCGCCAGCAGCCAAGATCCGGCGGGGCGGCCAGAAGGATACAATGAGCAGTTCTTC.

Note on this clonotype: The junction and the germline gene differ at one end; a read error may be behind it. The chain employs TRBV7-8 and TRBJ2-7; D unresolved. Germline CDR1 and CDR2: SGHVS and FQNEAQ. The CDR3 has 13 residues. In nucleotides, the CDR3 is TGTGCCAGCAGCTTAGGATCAGCGAACAGACTCCGGTTC. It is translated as CASSLGSANRLRF.

Here the CDR3 DNA reads TGCGCCAGCAGCTTCGGGGCCCGGGCGGATACGCAGTATTTT. Protein: CASSFGARADTQYF. The chain has TRBV5-1 and TRBJ2-3; D is possibly TRBD1 or TRBD2 (5 bases each). CDR1 is SGHRS, CDR2 YFSETQ, per germline. Trimming took off 2 bases at V and 6 bases at J, with 13 bases between the two ends. The CDR3 has 14 residues. The entire variable domain, with the rest obtained from reference TRBV5-1 and TRBJ2-3, is as follows: KAGVTQTPRYLIKTRGQQVTLSCSPISGHRSVSWYQQTPGQGLQFLFEYFSETQRNKGNFPGRFSGRQFSNSRSEMNVSTLELGDSALYLCASSFGARADTQYFGPGTRLTVL.

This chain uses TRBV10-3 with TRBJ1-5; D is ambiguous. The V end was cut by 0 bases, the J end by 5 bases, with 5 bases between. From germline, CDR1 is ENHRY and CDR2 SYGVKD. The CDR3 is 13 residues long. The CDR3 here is CAISESGDQPQHF. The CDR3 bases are TGTGCCATCAGTGAGTCTGGTGATCAGCCCCAGCATTTT.

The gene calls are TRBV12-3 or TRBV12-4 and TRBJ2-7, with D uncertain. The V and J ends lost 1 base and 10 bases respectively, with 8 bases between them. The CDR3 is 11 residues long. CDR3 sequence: CASSLDGFQYF. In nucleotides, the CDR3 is TGTGCCAGCAGTTTAGATGGGTTCCAGTACTTC.

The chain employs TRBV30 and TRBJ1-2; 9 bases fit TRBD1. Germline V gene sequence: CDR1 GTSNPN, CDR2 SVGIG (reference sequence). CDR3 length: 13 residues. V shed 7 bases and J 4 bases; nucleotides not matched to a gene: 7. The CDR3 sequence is CAFQDRGGYGYTF. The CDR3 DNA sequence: TGTGCCTTCCAGGACAGGGGCGGCTATGGCTACACCTTC.

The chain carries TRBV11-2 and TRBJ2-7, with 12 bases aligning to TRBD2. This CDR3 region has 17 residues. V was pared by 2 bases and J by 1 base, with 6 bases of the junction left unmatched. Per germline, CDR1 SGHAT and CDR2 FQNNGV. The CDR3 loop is CASSLKRLAGASYEQYF. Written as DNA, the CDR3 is TGTGCCAGCAGCTTAAAGAGACTAGCGGGGGCTTCCTACGAGCAGTACTTC. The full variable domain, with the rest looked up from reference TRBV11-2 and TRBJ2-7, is EAGVAQSPRYKIIEKRQSVAFWCNPISGHATLYWYQQILGQGPKLLIQFQNNGVVDDSQLPKDRFSAERLKGVDSTLKIQPAKLEDSAVYLCASSLKRLAGASYEQYFGPGTRLTVT.

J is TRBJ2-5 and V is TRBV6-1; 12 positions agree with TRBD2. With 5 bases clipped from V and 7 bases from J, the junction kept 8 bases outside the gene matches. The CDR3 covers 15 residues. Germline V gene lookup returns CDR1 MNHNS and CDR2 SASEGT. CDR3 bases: TGTGCCAGCAGTCCGTCGACTAGCGGGAGAGCGACCCAGTACTTC. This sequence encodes CASSPSTSGRATQYF.

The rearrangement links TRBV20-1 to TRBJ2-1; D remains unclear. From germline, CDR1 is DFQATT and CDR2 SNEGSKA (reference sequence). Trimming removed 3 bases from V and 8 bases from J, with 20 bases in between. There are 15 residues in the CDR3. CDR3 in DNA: TGCAGTGCTAGGGACCCCCTAGGCCTTCGGGATGAGCAGTTCTTC. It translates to CSARDPLGLRDEQFF.

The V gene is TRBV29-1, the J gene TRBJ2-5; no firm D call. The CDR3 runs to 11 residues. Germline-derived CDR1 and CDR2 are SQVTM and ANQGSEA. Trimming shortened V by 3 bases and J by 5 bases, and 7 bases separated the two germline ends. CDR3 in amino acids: CSVDPGETQYF. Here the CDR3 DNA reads TGCAGCGTTGATCCTGGGGAGACCCAGTACTTC.

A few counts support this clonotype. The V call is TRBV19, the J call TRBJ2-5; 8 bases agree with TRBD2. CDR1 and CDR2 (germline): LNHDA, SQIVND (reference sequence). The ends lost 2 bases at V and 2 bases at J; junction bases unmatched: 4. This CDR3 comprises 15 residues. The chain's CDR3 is CASSITGTSQETQYF. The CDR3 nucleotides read TGTGCCAGTAGTATAACCGGGACTAGTCAAGAGACCCAGTACTTC.

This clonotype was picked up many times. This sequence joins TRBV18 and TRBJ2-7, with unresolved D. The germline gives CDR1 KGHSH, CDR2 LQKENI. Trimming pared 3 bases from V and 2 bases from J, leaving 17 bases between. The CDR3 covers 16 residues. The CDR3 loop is CASSPSMGIGPYEQYF. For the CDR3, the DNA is TGTGCCAGCTCACCGTCGATGGGCATAGGACCCTACGAGCAGTACTTC.

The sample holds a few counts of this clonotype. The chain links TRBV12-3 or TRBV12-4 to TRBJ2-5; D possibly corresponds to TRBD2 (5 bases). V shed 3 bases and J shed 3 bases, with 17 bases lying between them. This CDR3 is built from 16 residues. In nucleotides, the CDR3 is TGTGCCAGCAGTTTTATAAGGACGGGGAGAGAAGAGACCCAGTACTTC. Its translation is CASSFIRTGREETQYF.

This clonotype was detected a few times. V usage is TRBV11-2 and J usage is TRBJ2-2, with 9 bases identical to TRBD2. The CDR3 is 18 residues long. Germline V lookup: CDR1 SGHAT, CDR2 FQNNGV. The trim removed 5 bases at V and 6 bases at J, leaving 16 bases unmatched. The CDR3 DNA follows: TGTGCCAGCAGCGCCCTGCGTATGGGCGGGAGGGCCGCCGGGGAGCTGTTTTTT. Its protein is CASSALRMGGRAAGELFF.

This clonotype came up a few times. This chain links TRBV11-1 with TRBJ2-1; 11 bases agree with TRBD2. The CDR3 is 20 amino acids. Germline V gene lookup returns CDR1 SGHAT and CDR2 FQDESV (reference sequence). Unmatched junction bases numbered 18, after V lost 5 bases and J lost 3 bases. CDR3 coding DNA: TGTGCCAGCAGCCCTACTACTCCCAAACTAGCGGGAGTTTTCTACAATGAGCAGTTCTTC. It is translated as CASSPTTPKLAGVFYNEQFF.

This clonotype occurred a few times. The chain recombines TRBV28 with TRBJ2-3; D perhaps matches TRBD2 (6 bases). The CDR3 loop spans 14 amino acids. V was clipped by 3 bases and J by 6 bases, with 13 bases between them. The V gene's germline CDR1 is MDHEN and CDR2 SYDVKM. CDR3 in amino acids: CASSLGRGMDTQYF. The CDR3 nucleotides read TGTGCCAGCAGTTTGGGACGGGGGATGGATACGCAGTATTTT.

The CDR3 nucleotides are TGTGCCAGCAGCTTAGGGGGTTTGGCGCGGGTCTCCTACGAGCAGTACTTC. It specifies CASSLGGLARVSYEQYF. The chain combines TRBV11-2 with TRBJ2-7, with a tentative D call TRBD2 (5 bases). The CDR3 sequence is 17 residues long. Trimming stripped 1 base from V and 0 bases from J, with 16 bases between. The V gene's germline CDR1 is SGHAT and CDR2 FQNNGV.

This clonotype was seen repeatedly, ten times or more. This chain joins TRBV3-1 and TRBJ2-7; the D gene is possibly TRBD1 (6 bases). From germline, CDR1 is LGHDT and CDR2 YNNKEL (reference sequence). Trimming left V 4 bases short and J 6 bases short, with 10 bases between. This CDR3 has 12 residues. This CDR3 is CASSRGQSEQYF. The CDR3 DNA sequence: TGTGCCAGCAGCCGCGGACAGAGCGAGCAGTACTTC.

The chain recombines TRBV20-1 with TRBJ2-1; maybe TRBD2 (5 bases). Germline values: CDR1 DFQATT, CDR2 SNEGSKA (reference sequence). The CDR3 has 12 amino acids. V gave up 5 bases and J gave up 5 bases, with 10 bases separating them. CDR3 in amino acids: CSALDGDNEQFF. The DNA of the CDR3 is TGCAGTGCTTTGGACGGGGACAATGAGCAGTTCTTC.

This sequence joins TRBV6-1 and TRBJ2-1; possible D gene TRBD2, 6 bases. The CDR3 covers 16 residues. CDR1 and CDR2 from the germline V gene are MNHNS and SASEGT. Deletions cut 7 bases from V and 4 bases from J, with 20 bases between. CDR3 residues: CASKIDLSGRYNEQFF. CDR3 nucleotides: TGTGCCAGCAAAATAGACTTGAGCGGGCGATACAATGAGCAGTTCTTC.

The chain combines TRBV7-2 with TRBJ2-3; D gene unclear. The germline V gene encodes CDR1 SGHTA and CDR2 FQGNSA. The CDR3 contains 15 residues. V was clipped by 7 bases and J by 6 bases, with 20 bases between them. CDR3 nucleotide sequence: TGTGCCAGCACCCCTCTGGGTATTCGGATGGATACGCAGTATTTT. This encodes CASTPLGIRMDTQYF. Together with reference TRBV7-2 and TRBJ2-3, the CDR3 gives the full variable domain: GAGVSQSPSNKVTEKGKDVELRCDPISGHTALYWYRQSLGQGLEFLIYFQGNSAPDKSGLPSDRFSAERTGGSVSTLTIQRTQQEDSAVYLCASTPLGIRMDTQYFGPGTRLTVL.